These 32 T cell receptor beta chains originate from one sample sequenced in a study of molecular identifiers for immune sequencing clone quantification. TCRdb re-called the PCR reads through MiXCR, storing one row per CDR3 protein. The table records approximately 590,000 distinct CDR3 sequences, 25% of them present only once. The sequenced sample consisted of naive CD8+ T cells from blood, with Jurkat cell RNA spiked in. Subset meaning: FACS-sorted CD8+CD4-CCR7+CD45RA+ naive T cells. The source is a human donor in good health. Some libraries in this study had Jurkat cell RNA spiked in.

The rearrangement uses TRBV5-1 and TRBJ2-1; D uncertain. CDR1 and CDR2 from the germline V gene are SGHRS and YFSETQ. This CDR3 comprises 15 residues. Between the trimmed V and J ends, which lost 0 bases and 0 bases, there was a span of 7 bases. As DNA, the CDR3 is TGCGCCAGCAGCTTGGGTTGGGGCTCCTACAATGAGCAGTTCTTC. Amino acid sequence: CASSLGWGSYNEQFF. Together with reference TRBV5-1 and TRBJ2-1, the CDR3 gives the full variable domain: KAGVTQTPRYLIKTRGQQVTLSCSPISGHRSVSWYQQTPGQGLQFLFEYFSETQRNKGNFPGRFSGRQFSNSRSEMNVSTLELGDSALYLCASSLGWGSYNEQFFGPGTRLTVL.

This clonotype was found many times. The V and J genes are TRBV2 and TRBJ1-2, with TRBD1 as a possible D gene (6 bases). CDR1 is SNHLY, CDR2 FYNNEI, per germline. V lost 3 bases and J lost 2, with 13 bases in between. The CDR3 totals 15 residues. Here the CDR3 DNA reads TGTGCCAGCAGTGATCAACAGGGTCCGAACTATGGCTACACCTTC. Amino acids: CASSDQQGPNYGYTF.

This clonotype appeared a few times. The chain links TRBV7-8 to TRBJ2-3; D possibly corresponds to TRBD2 (7 bases). The CDR3 runs 17 residues. Germline assignment: CDR1 SGHVS and CDR2 FQNEAQ. V lost 2 bases, J lost 8 bases, and 23 bases lay in between. DNA for the CDR3: TGTGCCAGCAGCTTATCTGTGAGGGGGGGCGGCGGAGGTACGCAGTATTTT. Amino acid sequence: CASSLSVRGGGGGTQYF.

This clonotype came up a few times. For the CDR3, the DNA is TGTGCCATCAGTGCGACAGGGGAAGGCACAGATACGCAGTATTTT. Translating it yields CAISATGEGTDTQYF. The rearrangement uses TRBV10-3 and TRBJ2-3, with 8 bases aligning to TRBD1. The CDR3 contains 15 residues. The trim removed 4 bases at V and 1 base at J, leaving 4 bases unmatched. CDR1 and CDR2 (germline): ENHRY, SYGVKD.

The chain combines TRBV6-6 with TRBJ1-1; 7 bases are shared with TRBD1. This CDR3 region has 14 residues. Trimming cost V 6 bases and J 0 bases; bases outside gene matches: 4. Per the germline V gene, CDR1 is MNHNY and CDR2 is SVGAGI (reference sequence). The CDR3 spells CASREGGMNTEAFF. The CDR3 region has the DNA TGTGCCAGCAGAGAAGGGGGCATGAACACTGAAGCTTTCTTT.

This clonotype appeared many times. This sequence joins TRBV7-6 and TRBJ2-3; D may be TRBD1 or TRBD2 (5 bases each). This CDR3 is built from 15 residues. Germline CDR1 and CDR2: SGHVS and FNYEAQ. Trimming left V 4 bases short and J 5 bases short, with 16 bases between. The CDR3 sequence: CASSSLVRGQDTQYF. The CDR3 bases are TGTGCCAGCAGCTCCCTGGTCCGGGGCCAAGATACGCAGTATTTT.

This clonotype was detected only a few times. V and J are TRBV7-9 and TRBJ2-1; 12 bases are shared with TRBD2. CDR3 length: 17 residues. Germline V lookup: CDR1 SEHNR, CDR2 FQNEAQ (reference sequence). Unmatched junction bases numbered 13, after V lost 5 bases and J lost 8 bases. The CDR3: CASSKLSTSGSSDEQFF. In nucleotides, the CDR3 is TGTGCCAGCAGCAAACTCTCGACTAGCGGGAGTTCGGATGAGCAGTTCTTC.

This clonotype has at least ten counts. The rearrangement uses TRBV29-1 and TRBJ1-1, with D unclear. CDR3 length equals 11 residues. The germline gives CDR1 SQVTM, CDR2 ANQGSEA. V was cut by 1 base and J by 7 bases, with 7 bases left in between. The CDR3 region is CSVEVGLEAFF. CDR3 sequence (DNA): TGCAGCGTTGAAGTAGGGCTTGAAGCTTTCTTT.

This clonotype occurred many times. One end of the junction is discordant with germline, which a read error may explain. The chain carries TRBV12-3 or TRBV12-4 and TRBJ2-1; 8 positions match TRBD1. This CDR3 is built from 14 residues. CDR3 region: CASSPGTGDNEQFF. The CDR3, as DNA: TGCGCCAGCAGCCCAGGGACAGGAGACAATGAGCAGTTCTTC.

Regarding this clonotype: Given a much more abundant clone one base away, this may be a read error. This sequence joins TRBV4-1 and TRBJ1-1; D unclear. This CDR3 comprises 15 residues. Trimming removed 3 bases from V and 6 bases from J, with 17 bases in between. Germline assignment: CDR1 MGHRA and CDR2 YSYEKL. CDR3 DNA sequence: TGCGCCAGCAGCCATGATCAGTTTGGAGCCTCTGAAGCTTTCTTT. Translation gives CASSHDQFGASEAFF.

Remarks on this clonotype: The junction and the germline gene differ at one end; a read error may be behind it. The genes are TRBV4-1 and TRBJ1-1; D not resolved. The CDR3 is 16 amino acids. Germline assignment: CDR1 MGHRA and CDR2 YSYEKL. The DNA for the CDR3 is TGCGCCAGCCGCCAAGTCGACGGCGGGGTTGGGACTGAAGCTTTCTTT. Amino acids: CASRQVDGGVGTEAFF.

With respect to this clonotype: A read error is possible here, since a much larger clone lies one base away. The rearrangement joins TRBV4-3 to TRBJ2-7; no clear D. The CDR3 contains 18 residues. The V gene's germline CDR1 is LGHNA and CDR2 YSLEER. The CDR3 sequence: CASSQDSVPSSLPYELYF. The CDR3 DNA sequence: TGCGCCAGCAGCCAAGATAGTGTGCCAAGCTCCCTTCCGTACGAGCTGTACTTC.

This clonotype was counted between two and nine times. This sequence joins TRBV29-1 and TRBJ2-5; D uncertain. The germline V and J ends were trimmed by 3 bases and 7 bases, with 9 bases remaining between them. Germline V gives CDR1 SQVTM, CDR2 ANQGSEA. This CDR3 comprises 11 residues. The CDR3 spells CSVDAWGTQYF. The CDR3 nucleotides read TGCAGCGTTGACGCTTGGGGGACCCAGTACTTC.

This clonotype came up once. A read error is possible here, since a much larger clone lies one base away. The V gene is TRBV3-1, the J gene TRBJ2-2; unclear D gene. Germline CDR1 and CDR2: LGHDT and YNNKEL (reference sequence). This CDR3 contains 13 residues. CDR3 sequence reads: CAGSQVATGELFF. CDR3 nucleotide sequence: TGTGCCGGCAGCCAAGTCGCGACCGGGGAGCTGTTTTTT.

On this clonotype: This may stem from a read error, because a much larger clone lies one nucleotide away. The V and J genes are TRBV7-6 and TRBJ2-2; TRBD2 matches at 10 bases. Germline V CDR1 and CDR2: SGHVS, FNYEAQ. This CDR3 has 14 amino acids. The CDR3 is CTSSLAGGSGELFF. CDR3 coding DNA: TGTACCAGCAGCTTAGCGGGAGGATCCGGGGAGCTGTTTTTT.

The table lists this clonotype with a few counts. The chain is built from TRBV7-3 and TRBJ2-7; 10 nucleotides agree with TRBD1. The V and J ends lost 5 bases and 9 bases, in that order; junction bases with no gene match: 4. The CDR3 runs to 12 residues. Germline CDR1 is SGHTA and CDR2 is FQGTGA. The CDR3 DNA reads as TGTGCCAGCAGCACGACAGGGGGCCTGCAGTACTTC. Translation gives CASSTTGGLQYF. The variable domain in full, with the rest retrieved from reference TRBV7-3 and TRBJ2-7, is GAGVSQTPSNKVTEKGKYVELRCDPISGHTALYWYRQSLGQGPEFLIYFQGTGAADDSGLPNDRFFAVRPEGSVSTLKIQRTERGDSAVYLCASSTTGGLQYFGPGTRLTVT.

This clonotype came up a few times. The chain is built from TRBV28 and TRBJ1-1; D is uncertain. Looked up from germline, CDR1 is MDHEN and CDR2 is SYDVKM. This CDR3 spans 15 amino acids. The V and J ends lost 3 bases and 5 bases respectively, with 16 bases between them. The CDR3 region is CASSFISLTGTEAFF. CDR3 nucleotide sequence: TGTGCCAGCAGTTTCATATCCCTTACGGGGACTGAAGCTTTCTTT.

This clonotype appeared many times. The CDR3 protein is CAWSVPYRADRGVGEQYF. Written as DNA, the CDR3 is TGTGCCTGGAGTGTCCCTTACCGGGCTGACAGGGGCGTCGGTGAGCAGTACTTC. The rearrangement links TRBV30 to TRBJ2-7; TRBD1 matches at 8 bases. V lost 0 bases to trimming and J lost 7 bases; unmatched junction nucleotides: 20. This CDR3 is built from 18 residues. The germline gives CDR1 GTSNPN, CDR2 SVGIG (reference sequence).

The V call is TRBV9, the J call TRBJ1-3, with a tentative D call TRBD1 (6 bases). V dropped 6 bases and J dropped 4 bases, with 20 bases sitting between them. The CDR3 loop spans 16 amino acids. CDR1 is SGDLS, CDR2 YYNGEE, per germline. The CDR3 reads CASMRSGGPSGNTIYF. The DNA for the CDR3 is TGTGCCAGCATGAGGTCTGGGGGGCCCTCAGGAAACACCATATATTTT.

Note on this clonotype: A much larger clone differs from this one at a single base, so this may be a read error. Here the CDR3 reads CASNPPSAGANVLTF. CDR3 in DNA: TGTGCCAGCAACCCCCCTTCTGCTGGGGCCAACGTCCTGACTTTC. The V and J genes are TRBV9 and TRBJ2-6, with D unresolved. The CDR3 is made up of 15 amino acids. V lost 6 bases to trimming and J lost 2 bases, with 12 bases between them. Germline V gives CDR1 SGDLS, CDR2 YYNGEE.

This clonotype showed up just a few times. V usage is TRBV12-3 or TRBV12-4 and J usage is TRBJ2-2; D is uncertain. Trimming took off 1 base at V and 6 bases at J, with 12 bases between the two ends. The CDR3 runs to 15 residues. In DNA, the CDR3 is TGTGCCAGCAGTTTAGGAGCCCCAATCGCCGGGGAGCTGTTTTTT. This sequence encodes CASSLGAPIAGELFF.

Note on this clonotype: Possible read error: a much larger clone is one base away. The genes are TRBV28 and TRBJ2-3; unclear D gene. CDR1 and CDR2 (germline): MDHEN, SYDVKM. The germline V and J ends were trimmed by 8 bases and 3 bases, with 12 bases remaining between them. The CDR3 length is 13 residues. CDR3 protein: CASGQMGTDTQYF. In DNA, the CDR3 is TGTGCCAGCGGTCAGATGGGAACAGATACGCAGTATTTT. Combining the CDR3 with reference TRBV28 and TRBJ2-3 gives the whole variable domain DVKVTQSSRYLVKRTGEKVFLECVQDMDHENMFWYRQDPGLGLRLIYFSYDVKMKEKGDIPEGYSVSREKKERFSLILESASTNQTSMYLCASGQMGTDTQYFGPGTRLTVL.

A note on this clonotype: A much larger clonotype is one base distant, so this may be a read error. In nucleotides, the CDR3 is TGTGCCAGCAGCCCGCCGATCCCCCAGCGGGGAAACACAGATACGCGGTATTTT. Residues: CASSPPIPQRGNTDTRYF. The chain combines TRBV7-9 with TRBJ2-3; 7 nucleotides match TRBD2. Germline CDR1 is SEHNR and CDR2 is FQNEAQ (reference sequence). The CDR3 totals 18 residues.

At least ten counts were recorded for this clonotype. This chain links TRBV29-1 with TRBJ2-3, with D perhaps matching TRBD2 (5 bases). Trimming pared 5 bases from V and 2 bases from J, leaving 8 bases between. Germline V CDR1 and CDR2: SQVTM, ANQGSEA. This CDR3 comprises 12 residues. The CDR3 sequence: CSVHDYTDTQYF. DNA of the CDR3: TGCAGCGTTCATGACTACACAGATACGCAGTATTTT.

This clonotype was seen at least ten times. The rearrangement joins TRBV4-1 to TRBJ1-4, with 10 nucleotides matching TRBD1. The junction had 9 bases not matched to a gene; V was cut back by 1 base and J by 10 bases. The CDR3 consists of 16 residues. Germline V lookup: CDR1 MGHRA, CDR2 YSYEKL. The CDR3 is CASSQVSGTGVGKLFF. The CDR3 DNA sequence: TGCGCCAGCAGCCAAGTCTCCGGGACAGGGGTTGGAAAACTGTTTTTT.

The chain carries TRBV19 and TRBJ2-7, with 11 positions matching TRBD1. The germline V gene has CDR1 LNHDA and CDR2 SQIVND (reference sequence). The CDR3 loop spans 16 amino acids. The trim removed 5 bases at V and 2 bases at J, leaving 8 bases unmatched. CDR3 sequence (DNA): TGTGCCAGTAGTGACCCTTTGGACAGGGGGCCCTACGAGCAGTACTTC. Protein product: CASSDPLDRGPYEQYF.

On this clonotype itself: A clone one base away is much larger, so this may be a read error. The chain recombines TRBV5-5 with TRBJ2-5; 9 bases are shared with TRBD2. This CDR3 region has 16 residues. Trimming cost V 7 bases and J 3 bases; bases outside gene matches: 13. Per germline, CDR1 SGHKS and CDR2 YYEKEE (reference sequence). CDR3 in DNA: TGTGCCAGCGGCCTCGTCTGGCGGGAGGGGGAAGAGACCCAGTACTTC. Protein sequence: CASGLVWREGEETQYF.

The chain combines TRBV13 with TRBJ2-2; D tentatively fits TRBD1 or TRBD2 (5 bases each). There are 15 residues in the CDR3. V lost 6 bases to trimming and J lost 1 base, with 12 bases between them. Germline CDR1 is PRHDT and CDR2 is FYEKMQ (reference sequence). The CDR3 nucleotides are TGTGCCAGCAGAGCGAGGGGCGAGAACACCGGGGAGCTGTTTTTT. Amino acid sequence: CASRARGENTGELFF. The full variable domain, completed using reference TRBV13 and TRBJ2-2, is AAGVIQSPRHLIKEKRETATLKCYPIPRHDTVYWYQQGPGQDPQFLISFYEKMQSDKGSIPDRFSAQQFSDYHSELNMSSLELGDSALYFCASRARGENTGELFFGEGSRLTVL.

The chain combines TRBV2 with TRBJ1-1; D gene unclear. This CDR3 is built from 15 residues. Between the trimmed V and J ends, which lost 3 bases and 6 bases, there was a span of 17 bases. Germline CDR1 reads SNHLY; CDR2 reads FYNNEI. CDR3 residues: CASSEEGTTFSEAFF. Written as DNA, the CDR3 is TGTGCCAGCAGTGAGGAGGGAACGACGTTCTCTGAAGCTTTCTTT.

Many counts were recorded for this clonotype. This chain joins TRBV27 and TRBJ1-5; TRBD1 agrees at 7 bases. The CDR3 sequence is 16 residues long. Germline V CDR1 and CDR2: MNHEY, SMNVEV (reference sequence). With 2 bases clipped from V and 4 bases from J, the junction kept 8 bases outside the gene matches. The CDR3 is CASSLRGPAPNQPQHF. The CDR3 region has the DNA TGTGCCAGCAGTTTAAGGGGGCCGGCCCCGAATCAGCCCCAGCATTTT.

This clonotype appeared a few times. The chain uses TRBV3-1 and TRBJ2-5; the D gene is possibly TRBD1 (6 bases). V dropped 1 base and J dropped 2 bases, with 14 bases sitting between them. The CDR3 spans 16 residues. Per the germline V gene, CDR1 is LGHDT and CDR2 is YNNKEL (reference sequence). Here the CDR3 reads CASSQGVQGPQETQYF. The DNA for the CDR3 is TGTGCCAGCAGCCAAGGAGTACAGGGTCCTCAAGAGACCCAGTACTTC.

The chain is built from TRBV5-1 and TRBJ2-3; D remains unclear. The CDR3 is made up of 15 amino acids. Trimming took off 1 base at V and 6 bases at J, with 15 bases between the two ends. Germline loops: CDR1 SGHRS, CDR2 YFSETQ. The CDR3: CASSLTPSGRDTQYF. Written as DNA, the CDR3 is TGCGCCAGCAGCTTGACACCCTCAGGACGGGATACGCAGTATTTT. The full variable domain, in which reference TRBV5-1 and TRBJ2-3 provide the parts outside the CDR3, is KAGVTQTPRYLIKTRGQQVTLSCSPISGHRSVSWYQQTPGQGLQFLFEYFSETQRNKGNFPGRFSGRQFSNSRSEMNVSTLELGDSALYLCASSLTPSGRDTQYFGPGTRLTVL.